This entry is about one TCR beta chain. Its antigen is undetermined. The data are from a study of blood T cells in healthy people across ages. Points from the study as a whole: Naive T cell percentage showed a strong correlation with the diversity of TCR beta.

Every participating donor contributed about 10 milliliters of peripheral blood through a draw. Each sample used at least 6.5 million PBMCs. Trimming removed 5 bases from V and 1 base from J, with 11 bases in between. Looked up from germline, CDR1 is SGHAT and CDR2 is FQNNGV. The CDR3 is 14 amino acids. A second PCR, run for about 7 to 11 cycles, used a sample-barcoded 5' primer plus a J-beta primer mix. Researchers report that a template-switch adaptor with 12 random nucleotides tagged each cDNA molecule. TCRdb independently ran MiXCR on the 5' RACE reads; one entry per CDR3 protein. The data hold 1.5 million or so distinct CDR3 sequences, with 35% to 45% observed a single time.

V gene TRBV11-2 combines with J gene TRBJ1-1; a weak D match, TRBD1 (5 bases). The TCR comes from a woman between 18 and 29 years old in good health. Sample: blood. The CDR3 sequence: CASSKGRANTEAFF. Here the CDR3 DNA reads TGTGCCAGCAGCAAGGGACGGGCGAACACTGAAGCTTTCTTT.